One sample yielded the 20 T cell receptor beta chains listed below, sequenced in a study of cytomegalovirus exposure and HLA in healthy donors. Primers for the PCR totalled 60 Vbeta and 13 Jbeta. The assay was immunoSEQ multiplex PCR, and TCRdb's table has in-frame clones only and misses some. The sample has 150,000 or so clones, 75% to 90% seen once. Material: PBMCs. The receptors derive from a man in his forties or fifties in good health and CMV-seropositive.

This chain joins TRBV6-5 and TRBJ1-5; D unclear. The CDR3 loop spans 14 amino acids. V lost 4 bases and J 4 bases, leaving 11 bases between the germline ends. Germline CDR1 MNHEY, CDR2 SVGAGI. This CDR3 reads CASSSGVGNQPQHF. The CDR3 DNA is TGTGCCAGCAGTTCCGGGGTCGGGAATCAGCCCCAGCATTTT.

The chain has TRBV28 and TRBJ2-1, with 10 nucleotides matching TRBD2. V lost 2 bases, J lost 10 bases, and 5 bases stayed unmatched. The V gene's germline CDR1 is MDHEN and CDR2 SYDVKM. CDR3 length: 14 residues. CDR3 DNA: TGTGCCAGCAGTTTACCGACGACTAGCGGGGAGCAGTTCTTC. Translating it yields CASSLPTTSGEQFF.

The chain recombines TRBV5-1 with TRBJ1-2, with 11 bases lining up with TRBD1. The CDR3 sequence is 14 residues long. CDR1 and CDR2 from the germline V gene are SGHRS and YFSETQ. With V trimmed by 4 bases and J by 4 bases, 3 bases remained unmatched. CDR3 protein: CASSTGQGAYGYTF. The CDR3 DNA reads TGCGCCAGCAGCACCGGACAGGGGGCCTATGGCTACACCTTC.

This chain links TRBV5-1 with TRBJ2-2; 13 nucleotides align to TRBD2. Germline V gene data show CDR1 as SGHRS and CDR2 as YFSETQ. There are 16 residues in the CDR3. V trimming: 0 bases; J trimming: 7 bases; junction bases outside the gene matches: 3. The CDR3 loop is CASSLGLAGGGGELFF. DNA for the CDR3: TGCGCCAGCAGCTTGGGACTAGCGGGAGGCGGCGGGGAGCTGTTTTTT.

This chain uses TRBV10-1 with TRBJ2-7, with 11 positions matching TRBD2. This CDR3 contains 13 residues. Germline V CDR1 and CDR2: WNHNN, SYGVQD (reference sequence). The junction had 7 bases not matched to a gene; V was cut back by 10 bases and J by 5 bases. The CDR3 region has the DNA TGCGCCACTGGGACTAGCGGAAGACACGAGCAGTACTTC. Translating it yields CATGTSGRHEQYF.

The genes are TRBV6-1 and TRBJ2-1; D remains ambiguous. The V end was cut by 1 base, the J end by 3 bases, with 4 bases between. CDR1 MNHNS and CDR2 SASEGT come from the germline V gene. The CDR3 has 13 residues. CDR3 DNA sequence: TGTGCCAGCAGTGAAGAATACTACAATGAGCAGTTCTTC. Its protein product is CASSEEYYNEQFF.

This chain connects TRBV29-1 to TRBJ2-7; D perhaps matches TRBD1 (5 bases). Germline V gene lookup returns CDR1 SQVTM and CDR2 ANQGSEA. The V gene lost 4 bases and the J gene lost 3 bases, with 13 bases spanning the gap. This CDR3 is 13 amino acids long. The CDR3 loop is CSVVGQGGYEQYF. The CDR3 region has the DNA TGCAGCGTTGTCGGTCAGGGCGGCTACGAGCAGTACTTC.

The chain couples TRBV4-1 to TRBJ2-1, with 9 bases identical to TRBD2. Germline assignment: CDR1 MGHRA and CDR2 YSYEKL. The CDR3 spans 15 residues. V lost 1 base to trimming and J lost 7 bases; unmatched junction nucleotides: 5. This CDR3 reads CASSQGYLAGNEQFF. CDR3 coding DNA: TGCGCCAGCAGCCAAGGGTACCTAGCGGGAAATGAGCAGTTCTTC.

This clone was seen only once. The chain carries TRBV7-3 and TRBJ2-3; D is unclear. The germline gives CDR1 SGHTA, CDR2 FQGTGA. The CDR3 covers 13 residues. V was clipped by 5 bases and J by 2 bases, with 8 bases between them. CDR3 region: CASSPSYTDTQYF. CDR3 DNA: TGTGCCAGCAGCCCAAGCTACACAGATACGCAGTATTTT.

CDR3 in amino acids: CASSSGEGETQYF. The CDR3 region has the DNA TGTGCCAGCAGTAGCGGGGAGGGGGAGACCCAGTACTTC. The V gene is TRBV7-6, the J gene TRBJ2-5; 8 bases fit TRBD2. This CDR3 region has 13 residues. Germline V gene lookup returns CDR1 SGHVS and CDR2 FNYEAQ. With 6 bases clipped from V and 5 bases from J, the junction kept 5 bases outside the gene matches.

This clone has only a few counts. The V call is TRBV9, the J call TRBJ2-7; 14 positions match TRBD2. Germline V gene data show CDR1 as SGDLS and CDR2 as YYNGEE. CDR3 size: 16 residues. Germline trimming cut 3 bases from V and 4 bases from J; bases unmatched to any gene: 6. CDR3 in DNA: TGTGCCAGCAGCGGCGGGACTAGCGGGAGTATGTACGAGCAGTACTTC. This codes for CASSGGTSGSMYEQYF.

This sequence joins TRBV4-2 and TRBJ2-1; 8 nucleotides match TRBD2. From germline, CDR1 is LGHNA and CDR2 YNFKEQ. This CDR3 is 15 amino acids long. Unmatched junction bases numbered 8, after V lost 1 base and J lost 9 bases. The CDR3 reads CASSQVPNLAGEQFF. CDR3 sequence (DNA): TGTGCCAGCAGCCAAGTACCCAATCTAGCGGGTGAGCAGTTCTTC.

The V and J genes are TRBV4-1 and TRBJ1-2; D remains unclear. The V end was cut by 0 bases, the J end by 7 bases, with 12 bases between. The CDR3 has 14 amino acids. Per the germline V gene, CDR1 is MGHRA and CDR2 is YSYEKL. The chain's CDR3 is CASSQDNQVGGYTF. Here the CDR3 DNA reads TGCGCCAGCAGCCAAGACAATCAGGTCGGTGGCTACACCTTC.

The chain links TRBV5-6 to TRBJ2-5, with 12 bases identical to TRBD2. Germline-derived CDR1 and CDR2 are SGHDT and YYEEEE. Losses at the gene ends were 3 bases for V and 5 bases for J; bases not matched to a gene: 5. This CDR3 region has 15 residues. The CDR3 sequence is CASSWQTSGSETQYF. In nucleotides, the CDR3 is TGTGCCAGCAGCTGGCAGACTAGCGGGAGTGAGACCCAGTACTTC. Full variable domain (rest looked up from reference TRBV5-6 and TRBJ2-5): DAGVTQSPTHLIKTRGQQVTLRCSPKSGHDTVSWYQQALGQGPQFIFQYYEEEERQRGNFPDRFSGHQFPNYSSELNVNALLLGDSALYLCASSWQTSGSETQYFGPGTRLLVL.

This chain links TRBV6-6 with TRBJ1-2; 8 bases are shared with TRBD1. This CDR3 has 16 amino acids. The germline gives CDR1 MNHNY, CDR2 SVGAGI (reference sequence). V lost 0 bases to trimming and J lost 1 base; unmatched junction nucleotides: 4. This CDR3 reads CASSYSNRGGNYGYTF. The CDR3 bases are TGTGCCAGCAGTTACTCGAACAGGGGGGGTAACTATGGCTACACCTTC.

This clone was counted a single time. V is TRBV25-1 and J is TRBJ2-7; D perhaps matches TRBD1 (6 bases). This CDR3 is 13 amino acids long. Germline CDR1 reads MGHDK; CDR2 reads SYGVNS. Trimming cost V 4 bases and J 2 bases, with 9 bases left between them. CDR3 bases: TGTGCCAGCAGTGTCGGGACACCCTACGAGCAGTACTTC. Protein sequence: CASSVGTPYEQYF.

The chain links TRBV29-1 to TRBJ1-2, with D maybe TRBD1 (5 bases). Germline lookup yields CDR1 SQVTM and CDR2 ANQGSEA. Trimming stripped 0 bases from V and 8 bases from J, with 16 bases between. The CDR3 length is 14 residues. In nucleotides, the CDR3 is TGCAGCGTTGAAGATCCCCCACACCAGGGCGGCTACACCTTC. It translates to CSVEDPPHQGGYTF.

In this sample, this clone turned up once. The V gene is TRBV28, the J gene TRBJ2-3, with TRBD1 as a possible D gene (6 bases). Germline V CDR1 and CDR2: MDHEN, SYDVKM. V was trimmed by 2 bases and J by 1 base, leaving 10 bases between them. The CDR3 length is 15 residues. The CDR3 DNA sequence: TGTGCCAGCAGTTTAATTTACAGGGGCACAGATACGCAGTATTTT. Its translation is CASSLIYRGTDTQYF.

The V gene is TRBV6-1, the J gene TRBJ1-1, with a tentative D call TRBD1 (5 bases). Germline CDR1 MNHNS, CDR2 SASEGT. CDR3 length: 17 amino acids. Trimming pared 1 base from V and 3 bases from J, leaving 18 bases between. CDR3 bases: TGTGCCAGCAGTGAAGTGGAAATGGGTCGGGGGTACACTGAAGCTTTCTTT. The encoded protein is CASSEVEMGRGYTEAFF.

The genes are TRBV4-1 and TRBJ2-2; 7 bases line up with TRBD2. J lost 2 bases, V lost 4 bases, and 13 bases had no gene match. The CDR3 has 18 residues. Per the germline V gene, CDR1 is MGHRA and CDR2 is YSYEKL. CDR3 in DNA: TGCGCCAGCAGCCGAGAACATAGCGGGTCCCCCAACACCGGGGAGCTGTTTTTT. This codes for CASSREHSGSPNTGELFF.